Below are 27 T cell receptor beta chains sequenced from a single sample in a study of technical replicates of blood from a few donors. Sequencing was performed with immunoSEQ multiplex PCR; in TCRdb, only in-frame clones are kept and a portion is missing. The table has about 75,000 clones, 95% to 98% seen once. Sequencing was carried out using T cells isolated from PBMCs. Source of these receptors: a human donor in good health.

This chain connects TRBV6-6 to TRBJ1-1; D gene unclear. Germline loops: CDR1 MNHNY, CDR2 SVGAGI (reference sequence). Trimming stripped 7 bases from V and 5 bases from J, with 11 bases between. The CDR3 has 12 amino acids. The CDR3 is CASTQGGTEAFF. CDR3 bases: TGTGCCAGCACCCAAGGAGGGACTGAAGCTTTCTTT.

This clone was counted a single time. This sequence joins TRBV5-1 and TRBJ1-4; 9 bases line up with TRBD1. The CDR3 totals 15 residues. The V gene's germline CDR1 is SGHRS and CDR2 YFSETQ. J gave up 5 bases and V 0 bases, and 2 bases lay outside the gene matches. The CDR3 DNA reads TGCGCCAGCAGCTTGGGACAGGGGGGAAATGAAAAACTGTTTTTT. Its protein product is CASSLGQGGNEKLFF.

J is TRBJ1-2 and V is TRBV4-1; tentatively, D is TRBD1 (5 bases). Between the trimmed V and J ends, which lost 2 bases and 4 bases, there was a span of 14 bases. The CDR3 spans 15 residues. CDR1 MGHRA and CDR2 YSYEKL come from the germline V gene. For the CDR3, the DNA is TGCGCCAGCAGCCAAACGGGGGGAGATTTCTATGGCTACACCTTC. Its protein product is CASSQTGGDFYGYTF.

J is TRBJ2-4 and V is TRBV5-3; unclear D gene. TRBV5-3 is identified as an open reading frame with a role that is uncertain. This CDR3 is built from 15 residues. The V end lost 1 base, the J end lost 0 bases, and 8 bases lay between the germline ends. The CDR3 coding sequence is TGTGCCAGAAGCTTGAGAGAAGTAGCCAAAAACATTCAGTACTTC. Its protein is CARSLREVAKNIQYF.

The chain carries TRBV6-4 and TRBJ2-2; D might be TRBD2 (5 bases). This CDR3 is built from 15 residues. Germline CDR1 reads MRHNA; CDR2 reads SNTAGT. The ends were cut back, 7 bases at V and 5 bases at J, with 17 bases in the middle. The CDR3 DNA reads as TGTGCCAGCAAATCTGACTCCGGGGTTACCGGGGAGCTGTTTTTT. It yields the protein CASKSDSGVTGELFF.

This clone was seen a handful of times. The CDR3 loop is CASSSLAGATNQPQHF. As DNA, the CDR3 is TGTGCCAGCAGTTCCCTGGCAGGGGCGACCAATCAGCCCCAGCATTTT. The chain combines TRBV6-6 with TRBJ1-5; possible D gene TRBD1, 6 bases. The CDR3 has 16 amino acids. Germline CDR1 reads MNHNY; CDR2 reads SVGAGI (reference sequence). V lost 4 bases and J 3 bases, leaving 16 bases between the germline ends.

This sequence joins TRBV7-9 and TRBJ2-3, with D unresolved. V was cut by 7 bases and J by 0 bases, with 11 bases left in between. Germline assignment: CDR1 SEHNR and CDR2 FQNEAQ (reference sequence). This CDR3 contains 14 residues. CDR3 sequence: CASNSAQSTDTQYF. CDR3 nucleotides: TGTGCCAGCAACAGTGCTCAGAGCACAGATACGCAGTATTTT.

This chain joins TRBV6-1 and TRBJ1-2; perhaps TRBD1 as D (5 bases). With 8 bases removed from V and 3 bases from J, the gap between germline ends came to 10 bases. Germline V gene sequence: CDR1 MNHNS, CDR2 SASEGT. The CDR3 consists of 12 residues. The CDR3 reads CASLGDYYGYTF. Here the CDR3 DNA reads TGTGCCAGCCTGGGGGACTACTATGGCTACACCTTC.

V usage is TRBV5-1 and J usage is TRBJ1-1, with D possibly being TRBD1 (6 bases). V gave up 1 base and J gave up 4 bases, with 17 bases separating them. CDR1 and CDR2 (germline): SGHRS, YFSETQ. This CDR3 is 16 amino acids long. CDR3 in DNA: TGCGCCAGCAGCTTGACCCCAGGGGTTGGGGGCACTGAAGCTTTCTTT. It codes for CASSLTPGVGGTEAFF.

The chain uses TRBV5-6 and TRBJ2-1; 8 nucleotides line up with TRBD2. The CDR3 covers 14 residues. CDR1 and CDR2 from the germline V gene are SGHDT and YYEEEE. J gave up 8 bases and V 1 base, and 5 bases lay outside the gene matches. CDR3 in DNA: TGTGCCAGCAGCTTGCCGGGAGGGCTTGATGAGCAGTTCTTC. Protein: CASSLPGGLDEQFF.

The rearrangement links TRBV6-1 to TRBJ2-7; the match to TRBD1 covers 12 bases. The ends lost 7 bases at V and 6 bases at J; junction bases unmatched: 4. This CDR3 comprises 13 residues. Germline assignment: CDR1 MNHNS and CDR2 SASEGT. The chain's CDR3 is CASMGQGAAEQYF. The CDR3 coding sequence is TGTGCCAGCATGGGACAGGGGGCCGCCGAGCAGTACTTC.

V usage is TRBV9 and J usage is TRBJ2-7; TRBD1 is a possible D gene (6 bases). The CDR3 contains 12 residues. The V end lost 0 bases, the J end lost 5 bases, and 6 bases lay between the germline ends. The germline V gene has CDR1 SGDLS and CDR2 YYNGEE. In nucleotides, the CDR3 is TGTGCCAGCAGCGTAGAGGGGGACGAGCAGTACTTC. Translation gives CASSVEGDEQYF. Combining the CDR3 with reference TRBV9 and TRBJ2-7 gives the whole variable domain DSGVTQTPKHLITATGQRVTLRCSPRSGDLSVYWYQQSLDQGLQFLIQYYNGEERAKGNILERFSAQQFPDLHSELNLSSLELGDSALYFCASSVEGDEQYFGPGTRLTVT.

The chain carries TRBV5-1 and TRBJ2-1, with 9 bases that match TRBD1. The CDR3 is made up of 14 amino acids. Germline loops: CDR1 SGHRS, CDR2 YFSETQ. V gave up 3 bases and J gave up 6 bases; unmatched junction bases: 4. The CDR3 reads CASSWTGEGNEQFF. The CDR3 DNA follows: TGCGCCAGCAGCTGGACAGGGGAGGGCAATGAGCAGTTCTTC.

This clone came up a few times. This specimen includes other DNA sequences encoding the same CDR3. The chain combines TRBV9 with TRBJ1-1, with D perhaps TRBD1 (5 bases). Germline CDR1 SGDLS, CDR2 YYNGEE. CDR3 size: 12 residues. Trimming took 2 bases from V and 4 from J, leaving 6 bases between them. CDR3 nucleotides: TGTGCCAGCAGCGTGGGGGGCACTGAAGCTTTCTTT. Residues: CASSVGGTEAFF.

The chain uses TRBV5-1 and TRBJ2-5; 10 nucleotides align to TRBD2. The CDR3 is 15 amino acids. V shed 2 bases, J shed 5 bases, and the junction held 6 bases outside the gene matches. Germline V gene lookup returns CDR1 SGHRS and CDR2 YFSETQ. As DNA, the CDR3 is TGCGCCAGCAGCTTACTAGCGGGGCCGAGGGAGACCCAGTACTTC. It is translated as CASSLLAGPRETQYF. Using reference TRBV5-1 and TRBJ2-5 for the parts outside the CDR3, the full variable domain is KAGVTQTPRYLIKTRGQQVTLSCSPISGHRSVSWYQQTPGQGLQFLFEYFSETQRNKGNFPGRFSGRQFSNSRSEMNVSTLELGDSALYLCASSLLAGPRETQYFGPGTRLLVL.

This CDR3 is CASTLTELNTEAFF. For the CDR3, the DNA is TGTGCCAGCACTCTGACAGAATTGAACACTGAAGCTTTCTTT. The chain combines TRBV6-5 with TRBJ1-1, with TRBD1 as a possible D gene (5 bases). V was pared by 7 bases and J by 0 bases, with 12 bases between. The CDR3 runs to 14 residues. The germline V gene has CDR1 MNHEY and CDR2 SVGAGI.

V is TRBV4-1 and J is TRBJ2-7, with 7 bases identical to TRBD2. Trimming cost V 1 base and J 0 bases; bases outside gene matches: 6. Per the germline V gene, CDR1 is MGHRA and CDR2 is YSYEKL. This CDR3 has 16 residues. The CDR3 reads CASSQGAGGSSYEQYF. CDR3 in DNA: TGCGCCAGCAGCCAAGGGGCCGGCGGGAGCTCCTACGAGCAGTACTTC.

The genes are TRBV7-2 and TRBJ2-7; 11 nucleotides align to TRBD1. Trimming at V came to 2 bases and at J to 0 bases, leaving 3 bases not matched to a gene. CDR1 and CDR2 (germline): SGHTA, FQGNSA. The CDR3 runs to 16 residues. CDR3 in DNA: TGTGCCAGCAGCTTATCCGGGACAGGGGGCTCCTACGAGCAGTACTTC. It translates to CASSLSGTGGSYEQYF.

The rearrangement links TRBV28 to TRBJ1-5, with 7 bases matching TRBD1. The CDR3 sequence is 16 residues long. The V and J ends lost 5 bases and 3 bases, in that order; junction bases with no gene match: 10. In germline, CDR1 is MDHEN, CDR2 SYDVKM. CDR3 sequence: CASSSDRVENNQPQHF. The CDR3 coding sequence is TGTGCCAGCAGTAGCGACAGGGTAGAGAACAATCAGCCCCAGCATTTT.

The V call is TRBV7-9, the J call TRBJ1-4; TRBD1 matches 8 bases. This CDR3 has 14 residues. Per germline, CDR1 SEHNR and CDR2 FQNEAQ (reference sequence). J was trimmed by 3 bases and V by 5 bases; bases with no gene match: 2. The CDR3 DNA reads as TGTGCCAGCAGCCGGACAGGGTCTAATGAAAAACTGTTTTTT. Protein product: CASSRTGSNEKLFF.

The rearrangement uses TRBV5-1 and TRBJ2-1; a weak D match, TRBD1 (5 bases). Germline V lookup: CDR1 SGHRS, CDR2 YFSETQ. Trimming stripped 1 base from V and 0 bases from J, with 8 bases between. The CDR3 loop spans 15 amino acids. CDR3 loop: CASSLRTSSYNEQFF. The CDR3 DNA reads as TGCGCCAGCAGCTTGAGGACAAGCTCCTACAATGAGCAGTTCTTC.

This clone was observed a single time. The chain combines TRBV27 with TRBJ2-1; 9 bases line up with TRBD2. Germline loops: CDR1 MNHEY, CDR2 SMNVEV (reference sequence). J gave up 15 bases and V 6 bases, and 12 bases lay outside the gene matches. There are 13 residues in the CDR3. The CDR3 reads CASRTQREDPGFF. The CDR3 DNA reads as TGTGCCAGCAGGACCCAGCGGGAGGACCCCGGGTTCTTC.

The rearrangement uses TRBV9 and TRBJ2-3, with D maybe TRBD1 (5 bases). CDR3 size: 15 residues. Per the germline V gene, CDR1 is SGDLS and CDR2 is YYNGEE. Trimming stripped 2 bases from V and 2 bases from J, with 12 bases between. The DNA for the CDR3 is TGTGCCAGCAGCGTGGTCCCTGGGGCCACAGATACGCAGTATTTT. Translating gives CASSVVPGATDTQYF.

V usage is TRBV19 and J usage is TRBJ2-5, with TRBD2 identical over 11 bases. CDR3 size: 16 residues. V was pared by 6 bases and J by 6 bases, with 12 bases of the junction left unmatched. Germline loops: CDR1 LNHDA, CDR2 SQIVND (reference sequence). In DNA form, the CDR3 reads TGTGCCAGTAGCCAACTAGCGGGAGTGAAGAGAAAGACCCAGTACTTC. Protein sequence: CASSQLAGVKRKTQYF.

This sequence joins TRBV15 and TRBJ2-7; the D gene is possibly TRBD2 (6 bases). From germline, CDR1 is LNHNV and CDR2 YYDKDF (reference sequence). V was cut by 7 bases and J by 0 bases, with 19 bases left in between. The CDR3 runs to 16 residues. This chain's CDR3 is CATTYWGGADSYEQYF. In DNA form, the CDR3 reads TGTGCCACCACCTATTGGGGAGGCGCAGACTCCTACGAGCAGTACTTC. Combining the CDR3 with reference TRBV15 and TRBJ2-7 gives the whole variable domain DAMVIQNPRYQVTQFGKPVTLSCSQTLNHNVMYWYQQKSSQAPKLLFHYYDKDFNNEADTPDNFQSRRPNTSFCFLDIRSPGLGDTAMYLCATTYWGGADSYEQYFGPGTRLTVT.

This chain joins TRBV27 and TRBJ1-1, with D possibly TRBD1 on 5 matching bases. This CDR3 spans 14 amino acids. The germline V and J ends were trimmed by 7 bases and 4 bases, with 16 bases remaining between them. Germline values: CDR1 MNHEY, CDR2 SMNVEV (reference sequence). CDR3 DNA sequence: TGTGCCAGCATACCCCTGGGGCTCGGCACTGAAGCTTTCTTT. Protein sequence: CASIPLGLGTEAFF.

J is TRBJ2-6 and V is TRBV28; a possible D gene is TRBD2 (5 bases). The CDR3 length is 17 residues. Germline values: CDR1 MDHEN, CDR2 SYDVKM. The V gene lost 8 bases and the J gene lost 3 bases, with 20 bases spanning the gap. The CDR3 nucleotides are TGTGCCAGCTCTGGCGGGCGCGGCTCCCATGGGGCCAACGTCCTGACTTTC. The encoded protein is CASSGGRGSHGANVLTF.